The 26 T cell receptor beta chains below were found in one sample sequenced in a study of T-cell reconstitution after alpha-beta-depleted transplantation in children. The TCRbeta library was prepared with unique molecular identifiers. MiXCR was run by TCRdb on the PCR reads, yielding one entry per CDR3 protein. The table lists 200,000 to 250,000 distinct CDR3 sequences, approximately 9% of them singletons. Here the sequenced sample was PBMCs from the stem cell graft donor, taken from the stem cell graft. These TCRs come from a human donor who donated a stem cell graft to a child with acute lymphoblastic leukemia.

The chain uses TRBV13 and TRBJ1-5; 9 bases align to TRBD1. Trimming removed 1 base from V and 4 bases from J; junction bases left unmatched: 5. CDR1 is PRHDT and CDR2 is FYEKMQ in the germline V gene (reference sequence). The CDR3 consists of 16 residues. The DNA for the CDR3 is TGTGCCAGCAGCTTAGCCGGGACAGGGTGGAATCAGCCCCAGCATTTT. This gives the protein CASSLAGTGWNQPQHF.

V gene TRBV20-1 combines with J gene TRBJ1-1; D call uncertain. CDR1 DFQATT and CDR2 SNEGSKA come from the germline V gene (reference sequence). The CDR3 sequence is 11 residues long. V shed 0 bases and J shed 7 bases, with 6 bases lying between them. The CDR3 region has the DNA TGCAGTGCTAGAGAGGAAAGTGAAGCTTTCTTT. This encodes CSAREESEAFF.

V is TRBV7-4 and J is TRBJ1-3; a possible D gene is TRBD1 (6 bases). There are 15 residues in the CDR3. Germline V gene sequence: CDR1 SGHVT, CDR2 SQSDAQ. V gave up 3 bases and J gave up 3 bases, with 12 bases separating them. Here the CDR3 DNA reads TGTGCCAGCAGCTTTGACAGGCCCATTGGAAACACCATATATTTT. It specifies CASSFDRPIGNTIYF. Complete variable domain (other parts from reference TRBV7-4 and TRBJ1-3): GAGVSQSPRYKVAKRGRDVALRCDSISGHVTLYWYRQTLGQGSEVLTYSQSDAQRDKSGRPSGRFSAERPERSVSTLKIQRTEQGDSAVYLCASSFDRPIGNTIYFGEGSWLTVV.

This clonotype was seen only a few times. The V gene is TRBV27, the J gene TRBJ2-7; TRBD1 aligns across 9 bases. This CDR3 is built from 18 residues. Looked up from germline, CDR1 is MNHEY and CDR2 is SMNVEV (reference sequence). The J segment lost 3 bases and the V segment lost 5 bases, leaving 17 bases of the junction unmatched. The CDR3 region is CASSPITTGQGIVYEQYF. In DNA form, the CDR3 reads TGTGCCAGCAGTCCGATAACAACGGGACAGGGAATTGTCTACGAGCAGTACTTC.

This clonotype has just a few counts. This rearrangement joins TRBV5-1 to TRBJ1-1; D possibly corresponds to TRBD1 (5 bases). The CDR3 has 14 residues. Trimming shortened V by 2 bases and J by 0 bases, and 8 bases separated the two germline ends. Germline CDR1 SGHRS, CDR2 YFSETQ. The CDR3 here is CASSFRDLNTEAFF. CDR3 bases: TGCGCCAGCAGCTTTAGGGACTTGAACACTGAAGCTTTCTTT.

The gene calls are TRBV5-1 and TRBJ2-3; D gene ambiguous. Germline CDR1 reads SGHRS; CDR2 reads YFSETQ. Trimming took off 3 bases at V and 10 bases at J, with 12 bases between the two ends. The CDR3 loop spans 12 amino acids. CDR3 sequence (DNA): TGCGCCAGCAGCTCGAGTTCATACGCGCAGTATTTT. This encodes CASSSSSYAQYF.

In nucleotides, the CDR3 is TGTGCCAGCAGACGGGACTCTAACTATGGCTACACCTTC. It is translated as CASRRDSNYGYTF. J is TRBJ1-2 and V is TRBV6-1; possible D gene TRBD1, 5 bases. The CDR3 spans 13 residues. The V gene lost 6 bases and the J gene lost 0 bases, with 8 bases spanning the gap. Looked up from germline, CDR1 is MNHNS and CDR2 is SASEGT.

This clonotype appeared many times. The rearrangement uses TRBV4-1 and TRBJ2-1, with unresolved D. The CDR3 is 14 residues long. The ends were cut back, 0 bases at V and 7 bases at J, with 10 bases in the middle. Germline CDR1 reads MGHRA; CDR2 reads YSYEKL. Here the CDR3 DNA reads TGCGCCAGCAGCCAAGAGAAACGGCTTAATGAGCAGTTCTTC. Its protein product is CASSQEKRLNEQFF.

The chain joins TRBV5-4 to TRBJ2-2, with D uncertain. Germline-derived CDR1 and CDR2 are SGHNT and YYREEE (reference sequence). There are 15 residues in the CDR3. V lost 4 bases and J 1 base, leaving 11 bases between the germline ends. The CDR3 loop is CASSLERGNTGELFF. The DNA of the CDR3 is TGTGCCAGCAGCCTAGAGAGAGGGAACACCGGGGAGCTGTTTTTT.

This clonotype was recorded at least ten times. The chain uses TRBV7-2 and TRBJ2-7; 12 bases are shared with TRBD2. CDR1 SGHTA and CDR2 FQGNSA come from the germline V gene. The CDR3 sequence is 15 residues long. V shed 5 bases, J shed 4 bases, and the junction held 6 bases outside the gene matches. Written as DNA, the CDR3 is TGTGCCAGCAGCCCCACCGGGACTAGCGGGTACGAGCAGTACTTC. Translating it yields CASSPTGTSGYEQYF. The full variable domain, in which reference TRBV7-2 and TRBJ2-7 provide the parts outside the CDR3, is GAGVSQSPSNKVTEKGKDVELRCDPISGHTALYWYRQSLGQGLEFLIYFQGNSAPDKSGLPSDRFSAERTGGSVSTLTIQRTQQEDSAVYLCASSPTGTSGYEQYFGPGTRLTVT.

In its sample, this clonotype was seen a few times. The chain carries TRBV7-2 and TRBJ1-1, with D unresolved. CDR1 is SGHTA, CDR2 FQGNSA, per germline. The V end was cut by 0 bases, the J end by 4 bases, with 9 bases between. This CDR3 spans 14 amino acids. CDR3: CASSLANTVTEAFF. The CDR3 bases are TGTGCCAGCAGCTTAGCCAACACGGTCACTGAAGCTTTCTTT.

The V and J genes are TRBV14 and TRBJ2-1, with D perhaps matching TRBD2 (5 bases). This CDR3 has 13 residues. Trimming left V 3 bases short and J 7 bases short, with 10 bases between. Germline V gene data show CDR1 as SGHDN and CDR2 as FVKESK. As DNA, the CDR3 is TGTGCCAGCAGCCAGCGAAGGGAGAATGAGCAGTTCTTC. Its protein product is CASSQRRENEQFF.

CDR3 sequence reads: CASSVSTIGGGVTDTQYF. Written as DNA, the CDR3 is TGTGCCAGCAGCGTTTCCACTATTGGCGGGGGGGTCACAGATACGCAGTATTTT. This sequence joins TRBV9 and TRBJ2-3; 9 bases agree with TRBD2. The junction had 12 bases not matched to a gene; V was cut back by 2 bases and J by 2 bases. The germline gives CDR1 SGDLS, CDR2 YYNGEE. The CDR3 totals 18 residues.

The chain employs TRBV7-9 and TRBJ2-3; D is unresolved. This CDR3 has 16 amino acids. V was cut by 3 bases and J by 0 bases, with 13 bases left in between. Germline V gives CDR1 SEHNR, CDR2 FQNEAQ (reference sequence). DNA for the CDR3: TGTGCCAGCAGCTTGAGTCCGACAAAGAGCACAGATACGCAGTATTTT. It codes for CASSLSPTKSTDTQYF.

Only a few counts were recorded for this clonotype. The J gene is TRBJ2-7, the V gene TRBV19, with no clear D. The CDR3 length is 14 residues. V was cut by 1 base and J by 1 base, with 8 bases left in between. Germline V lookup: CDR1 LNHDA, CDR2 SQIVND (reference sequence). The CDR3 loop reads CASSIGPDSYEQYF. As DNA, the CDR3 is TGTGCCAGTAGTATAGGACCAGATTCCTACGAGCAGTACTTC.

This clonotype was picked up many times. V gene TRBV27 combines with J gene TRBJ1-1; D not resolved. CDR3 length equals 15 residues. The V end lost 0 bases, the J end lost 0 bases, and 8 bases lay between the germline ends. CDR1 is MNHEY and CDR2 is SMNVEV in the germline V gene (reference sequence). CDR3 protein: CASSLSSGLNTEAFF. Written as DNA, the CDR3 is TGTGCCAGCAGTTTATCAAGCGGGTTGAACACTGAAGCTTTCTTT.

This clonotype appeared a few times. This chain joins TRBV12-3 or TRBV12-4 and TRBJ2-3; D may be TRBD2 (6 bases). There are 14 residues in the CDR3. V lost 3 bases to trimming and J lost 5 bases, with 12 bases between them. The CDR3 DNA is TGTGCCAGCAGTTTTTTACTAGCTGGAGATACGCAGTATTTT. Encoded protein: CASSFLLAGDTQYF.

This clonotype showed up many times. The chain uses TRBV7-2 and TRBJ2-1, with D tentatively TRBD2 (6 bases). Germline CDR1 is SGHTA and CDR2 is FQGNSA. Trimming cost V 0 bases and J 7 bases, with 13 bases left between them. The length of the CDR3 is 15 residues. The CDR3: CASSLAIGGYNEQFF. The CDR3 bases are TGTGCCAGCAGCTTAGCTATCGGGGGATATAATGAGCAGTTCTTC.

CDR3 region: CASSLGGSGSTDTQYF. The CDR3 DNA follows: TGTGCCAGCAGCTTAGGAGGTAGCGGCAGCACAGATACGCAGTATTTT. This chain joins TRBV7-6 and TRBJ2-3, with D possibly being TRBD2 (6 bases). The V gene's germline CDR1 is SGHVS and CDR2 FNYEAQ. Trimming left V 1 base short and J 0 bases short, with 11 bases between. The CDR3 is 16 amino acids.

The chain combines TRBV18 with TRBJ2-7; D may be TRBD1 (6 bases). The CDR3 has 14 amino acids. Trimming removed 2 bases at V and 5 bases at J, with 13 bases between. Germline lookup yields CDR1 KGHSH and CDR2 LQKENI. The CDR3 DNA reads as TGTGCCAGCTCACCAAGACAGGAGGTAAACGAGCAGTACTTC. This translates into CASSPRQEVNEQYF.

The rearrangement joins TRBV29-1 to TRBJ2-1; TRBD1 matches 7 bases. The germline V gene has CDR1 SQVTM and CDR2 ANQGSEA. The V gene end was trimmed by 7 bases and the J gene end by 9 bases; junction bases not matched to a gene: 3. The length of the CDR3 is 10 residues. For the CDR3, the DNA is TGCAGCGAAGGGGGCAGTGAGCAGTTCTTC. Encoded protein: CSEGGSEQFF.

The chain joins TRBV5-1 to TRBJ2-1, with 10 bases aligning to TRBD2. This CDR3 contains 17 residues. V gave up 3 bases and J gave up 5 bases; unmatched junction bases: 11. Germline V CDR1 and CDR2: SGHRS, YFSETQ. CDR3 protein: CASSSVLAGFGNNEQFF. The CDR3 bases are TGCGCCAGCAGCTCCGTACTAGCGGGGTTCGGTAACAATGAGCAGTTCTTC. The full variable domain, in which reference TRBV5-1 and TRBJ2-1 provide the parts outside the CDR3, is KAGVTQTPRYLIKTRGQQVTLSCSPISGHRSVSWYQQTPGQGLQFLFEYFSETQRNKGNFPGRFSGRQFSNSRSEMNVSTLELGDSALYLCASSSVLAGFGNNEQFFGPGTRLTVL.

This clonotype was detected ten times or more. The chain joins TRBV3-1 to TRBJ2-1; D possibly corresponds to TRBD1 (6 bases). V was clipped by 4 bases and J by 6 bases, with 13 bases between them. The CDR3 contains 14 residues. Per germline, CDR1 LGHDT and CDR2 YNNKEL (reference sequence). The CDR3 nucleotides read TGTGCCAGCAGCCCGCGAACAGGGACCAATGAGCAGTTCTTC. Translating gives CASSPRTGTNEQFF.

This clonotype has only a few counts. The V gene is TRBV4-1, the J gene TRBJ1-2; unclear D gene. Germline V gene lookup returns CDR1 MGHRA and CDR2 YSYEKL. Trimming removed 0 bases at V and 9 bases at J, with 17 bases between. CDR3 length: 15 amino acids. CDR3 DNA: TGCGCCAGCAGCCAAGATCCGGGAGGGTTCGTGCGCTACACCTTC. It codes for CASSQDPGGFVRYTF.

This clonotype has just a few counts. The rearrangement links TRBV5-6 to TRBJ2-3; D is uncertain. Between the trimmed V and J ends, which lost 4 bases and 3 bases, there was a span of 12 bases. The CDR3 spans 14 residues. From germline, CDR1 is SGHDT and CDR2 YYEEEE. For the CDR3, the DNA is TGTGCCAGCAGCGCTACCGTCTTGACAGATACGCAGTATTTT. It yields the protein CASSATVLTDTQYF.

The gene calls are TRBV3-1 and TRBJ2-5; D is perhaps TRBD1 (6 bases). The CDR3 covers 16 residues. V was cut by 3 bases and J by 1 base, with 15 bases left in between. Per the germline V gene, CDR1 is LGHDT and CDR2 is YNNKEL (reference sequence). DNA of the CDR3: TGTGCCAGCAGCCACACCACAGGGAGAGGCCAAGAGACCCAGTACTTC. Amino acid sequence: CASSHTTGRGQETQYF.